This T cell receptor (beta chain) was retrieved from a study of cytomegalovirus exposure and HLA in healthy donors. Study-wide results and caveats: CMV serostatus alone was available as immune exposure information.

To note about this clone: Its antigen remains unknown.

This CDR3 contains 15 residues. Looked up from germline, CDR1 is SGHRS and CDR2 is YFSETQ. The ends lost 4 bases at V and 5 bases at J; junction bases unmatched: 8. Use of 60 Vbeta and 13 Jbeta primers characterized the PCR. Generated by immunoSEQ multiplex PCR, the TCRdb table keeps only in-frame clones and is missing some. Here the sample spans 200,000 or so clones, 65% to 85% being singletons. This clonotype was obtained from a woman aged 30 to 39 in good health and CMV-seropositive. V gene TRBV5-1 combines with J gene TRBJ2-5; 10 bases map to TRBD1. The sequencing input was PBMCs. CDR3 nucleotide sequence: TGCGCCAGCAGCCCGAAGACAGGGGGCTTGGAGACCCAGTACTTC. Its translation: CASSPKTGGLETQYF.